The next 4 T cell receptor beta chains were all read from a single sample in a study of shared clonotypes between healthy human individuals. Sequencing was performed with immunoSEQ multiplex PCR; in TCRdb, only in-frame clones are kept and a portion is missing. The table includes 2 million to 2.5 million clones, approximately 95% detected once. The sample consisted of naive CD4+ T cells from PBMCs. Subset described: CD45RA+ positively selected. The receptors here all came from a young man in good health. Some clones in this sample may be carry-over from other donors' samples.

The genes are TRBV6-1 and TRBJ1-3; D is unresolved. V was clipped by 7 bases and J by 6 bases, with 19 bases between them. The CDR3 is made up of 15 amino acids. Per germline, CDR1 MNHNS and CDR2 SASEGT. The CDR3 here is CASTSPGLRENTIYF. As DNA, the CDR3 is TGTGCCAGCACCAGCCCTGGGCTAAGGGAAAACACCATATATTTT.

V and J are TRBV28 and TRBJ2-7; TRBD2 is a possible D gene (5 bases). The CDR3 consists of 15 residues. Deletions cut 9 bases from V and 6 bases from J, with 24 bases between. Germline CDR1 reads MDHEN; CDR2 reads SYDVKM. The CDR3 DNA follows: TGTGCCAGTCGGAAACGGGGAGAATACTCAGGCGAGCAGTACTTC. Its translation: CASRKRGEYSGEQYF.

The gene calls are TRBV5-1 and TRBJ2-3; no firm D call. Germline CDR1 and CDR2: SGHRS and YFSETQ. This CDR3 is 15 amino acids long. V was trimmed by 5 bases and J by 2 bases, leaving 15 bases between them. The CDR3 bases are TGCGCCAGCAGGTTTGGAACTTCTTTCACAGATACGCAGTATTTT. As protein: CASRFGTSFTDTQYF.

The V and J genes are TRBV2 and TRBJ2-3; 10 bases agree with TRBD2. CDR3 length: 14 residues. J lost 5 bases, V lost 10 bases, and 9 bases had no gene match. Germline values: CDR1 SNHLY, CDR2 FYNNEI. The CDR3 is CATPGTSAGDTQYF. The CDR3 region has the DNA TGTGCCACACCCGGGACTAGCGCTGGAGATACGCAGTATTTT.